This is a list of T cell receptor beta chains from one sample in a study. TCRdb reprocessed the RT-PCR reads with MiXCR, giving one entry per CDR3 protein. The sample has approximately 720,000 distinct CDR3 sequences; approximately 14% are singletons. Sequencing used memory CD4+ T cells from blood. The source is a female donor in good health, serving as a healthy control. Each CDR3 is given with its conserved first and last residue. The D gene is left open where the match is weak. Not all rows give a size; the values are once, few, many and, for expanded clones, a class.

D gene	clone size	V gene	J gene	CDR3 DNA	CDR3 protein
-	-	TRBV27	TRBJ1-3	TGTGCCAGCAGTTTATATGGAGGGGACACCATATATTTT	CASSLYGGDTIYF
-	-	TRBV5-1	TRBJ2-3	TGCGCCAGCAACGGGGGAGGCATGACAGATACGCAGTATTTT	CASNGGGMTDTQYF
-	few	TRBV24-1	TRBJ2-2	TGTGCCACCAGTGACCCAAAGACTGCCGGGGAGCTGTTTTTT	CATSDPKTAGELFF
-	many	TRBV6-5	TRBJ1-1	TGTGCCAGCAGTTACGGCAGAATGCCACCGGGGGCGGGGGAAGCTTTCTTT	CASSYGRMPPGAGEAFF
-	-	TRBV12-3/TRBV12-4	TRBJ2-7	TGTGCCAGCAGTTTTGGGGGGGGCCCCCTCGAGCAGTACTTC	CASSFGGGPLEQYF
TRBD2	-	TRBV6-1	TRBJ2-3	TGTGCCAGCAGTGAACTACTAGCGGGGGGGGGCACAGATACGCAGTATTTT	CASSELLAGGGTDTQYF
TRBD1	few	TRBV20-1	TRBJ1-1	TGCAGTGCTAGCAGGACAGGCCGGAACACTGAAGCTTTCTTT	CSASRTGRNTEAFF
-	few	TRBV6-1	TRBJ2-7	TGTGCCAGCAGTGAAGGGGGGCTAATACAGTACGAGCAGTACTTC	CASSEGGLIQYEQYF
-	few	TRBV6-2/TRBV6-3	TRBJ1-4	TGTGCCAGCAGTAGAGGATCGTCAACTAATGAAAAACTGTTTTTT	CASSRGSSTNEKLFF
-	-	TRBV7-2	TRBJ1-3	TGTGCCAGCAGGTTACAGGGACCTGGAAACACCATATATTTT	CASRLQGPGNTIYF
-	few	TRBV11-2	TRBJ2-2	TGTGCCAGCAGCTTAGGAGTTGGGGGTAAAGGCGGGGAGCTGTTTTTT	CASSLGVGGKGGELFF
-	many	TRBV6-1	TRBJ2-1	TGTGCCAGCAGGGGGGGTCTAGCTGCCTACAATGAGCAGTTCTTC	CASRGGLAAYNEQFF
-	many	TRBV12-3/TRBV12-4	TRBJ2-5	TGTGCCAGCAGTTTTGGCTGGCAAGAGACCCAGTACTTC	CASSFGWQETQYF
TRBD1	many	TRBV6-5	TRBJ2-2	TGTGCCAGCAGTTACACGTCAGGGGGCCGCACCGGGGAGCTGTTTTTT	CASSYTSGGRTGELFF
-	-	TRBV5-1	TRBJ1-5	TGCGCCAGCAGACCGGGGGTAGGGCTGGAACAGCCCCAGCATTTT	CASRPGVGLEQPQHF
TRBD1	-	TRBV6-5	TRBJ1-1	TGTGCCAGCAGTTGGACAGGGAAGACTGAAGCTTTCTTT	CASSWTGKTEAFF
-	few	TRBV20-1	TRBJ1-2	TGCAGTGTCAAAAGACAGGTCTACACCTTC	CSVKRQVYTF
TRBD2	few	TRBV7-9	TRBJ2-5	TGTGCCAGCAGCTTAGATTCAGCGGGGCTTTCCGAGACCCAGTACTTC	CASSLDSAGLSETQYF
-	few	TRBV4-2	TRBJ1-2	TGTGCCAGCAGCCAAGGGACCCGGGTGACGGACTATGGCTACACCTTC	CASSQGTRVTDYGYTF
TRBD1	-	TRBV10-2	TRBJ1-5	TGCGCCAGCAGAGCGGGACAGGGGGACTATCAGCCCCAGCATTTT	CASRAGQGDYQPQHF
-	-	TRBV6-5	TRBJ1-5	TGTGCCAGCAGTTACTCTTCCGGGTTTGACCAGCCCCAGCATTTT	CASSYSSGFDQPQHF
TRBD1	few	TRBV5-1	TRBJ1-1	TGCGCCAGCAGTCTGACAGGGGGCAGGAACACTGAAGCTTTCTTT	CASSLTGGRNTEAFF
-	-	TRBV28	TRBJ1-2	TGTGCCAGCCCGTGGAGGGCCGGCTACACCTTC	CASPWRAGYTF
-	few	TRBV5-5	TRBJ2-7	TGTGCCAGCAGCATTGGGGCCAGAATCGGCGCTTACGAGCAGTACTTC	CASSIGARIGAYEQYF
-	many	TRBV10-3	TRBJ2-6	TGTGCCATCCTTAACCTTGCAGGGGCCAACGTCCTGACTTTC	CAILNLAGANVLTF
-	-	TRBV20-1	TRBJ1-2	TGCAGTGCTAGGCCAGGGAGAAACTATGGCTACACCTTC	CSARPGRNYGYTF
TRBD2	few	TRBV20-1	TRBJ2-2	TGCAGTGCTAGAGGGGAGGGTCTGCAGCTGTTTTTT	CSARGEGLQLFF
TRBD2	few	TRBV30	TRBJ2-1	TGTGCCTGGGGGCGGGGGGCCGCCGGATACAATGAGCAGTTCTTC	CAWGRGAAGYNEQFF
-	many	TRBV20-1	TRBJ1-1	TGCAGTGCTAAAGGGGGAACTGAAGCTTTCTTT	CSAKGGTEAFF
-	many	TRBV7-2	TRBJ1-2	TGTGCCAGCAGCTTAGACAGCCGATATGGCTACACCTTC	CASSLDSRYGYTF
-	many	TRBV12-3/TRBV12-4	TRBJ1-1	TGTGCCAGCAGTCCCAGACCGGGACAACCCCCTCGGAGGGCAAAGAACACTGAAGCTTTCTTT	CASSPRPGQPPRRAKNTEAFF